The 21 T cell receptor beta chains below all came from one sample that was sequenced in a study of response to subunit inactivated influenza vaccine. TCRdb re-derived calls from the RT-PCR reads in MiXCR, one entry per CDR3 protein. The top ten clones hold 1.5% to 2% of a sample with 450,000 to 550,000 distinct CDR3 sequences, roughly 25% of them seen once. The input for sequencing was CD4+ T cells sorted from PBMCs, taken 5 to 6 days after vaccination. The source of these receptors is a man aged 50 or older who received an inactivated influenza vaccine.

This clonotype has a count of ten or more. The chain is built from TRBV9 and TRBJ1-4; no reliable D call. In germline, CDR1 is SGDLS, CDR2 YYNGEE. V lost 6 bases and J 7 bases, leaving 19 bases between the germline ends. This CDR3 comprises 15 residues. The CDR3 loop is CASTPNPWEGEKLFF. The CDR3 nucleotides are TGTGCCAGCACCCCGAACCCCTGGGAAGGTGAAAAACTGTTTTTT.

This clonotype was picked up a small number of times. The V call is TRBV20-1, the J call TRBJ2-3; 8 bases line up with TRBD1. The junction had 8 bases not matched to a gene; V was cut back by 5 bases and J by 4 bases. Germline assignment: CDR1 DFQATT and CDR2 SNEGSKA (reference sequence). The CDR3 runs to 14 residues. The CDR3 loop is CSAPDPGGADTQYF. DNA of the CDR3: TGCAGTGCTCCCGACCCAGGGGGCGCAGATACGCAGTATTTT.

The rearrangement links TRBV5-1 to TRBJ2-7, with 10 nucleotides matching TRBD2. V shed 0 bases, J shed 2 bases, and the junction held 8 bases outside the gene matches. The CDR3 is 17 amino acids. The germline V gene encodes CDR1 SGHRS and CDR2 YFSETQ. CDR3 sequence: CASSLDLSSGSPYEQYF. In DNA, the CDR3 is TGCGCCAGCAGCTTGGACCTCTCTAGCGGGAGCCCCTACGAGCAGTACTTC.

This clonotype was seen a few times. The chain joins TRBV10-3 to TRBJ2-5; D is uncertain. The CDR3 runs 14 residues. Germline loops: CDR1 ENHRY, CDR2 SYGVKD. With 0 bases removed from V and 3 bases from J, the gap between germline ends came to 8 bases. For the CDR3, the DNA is TGTGCCATCAGTGAGTCTTTAATGAAAGAGACCCAGTACTTC. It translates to CAISESLMKETQYF.

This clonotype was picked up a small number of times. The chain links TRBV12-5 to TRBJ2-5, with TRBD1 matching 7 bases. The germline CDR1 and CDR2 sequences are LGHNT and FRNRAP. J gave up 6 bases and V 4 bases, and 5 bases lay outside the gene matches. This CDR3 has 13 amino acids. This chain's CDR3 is CASGSSTGKTQYF. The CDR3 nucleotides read TGTGCTAGTGGTTCCTCGACAGGGAAGACCCAGTACTTC.

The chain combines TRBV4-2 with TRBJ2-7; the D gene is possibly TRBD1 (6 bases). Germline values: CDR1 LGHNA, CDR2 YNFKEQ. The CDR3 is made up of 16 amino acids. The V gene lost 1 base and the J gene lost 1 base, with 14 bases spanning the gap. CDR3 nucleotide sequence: TGTGCCAGCAGCCAAGGACAGGCGAGAATTTCCTACGAGCAGTACTTC. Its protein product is CASSQGQARISYEQYF.

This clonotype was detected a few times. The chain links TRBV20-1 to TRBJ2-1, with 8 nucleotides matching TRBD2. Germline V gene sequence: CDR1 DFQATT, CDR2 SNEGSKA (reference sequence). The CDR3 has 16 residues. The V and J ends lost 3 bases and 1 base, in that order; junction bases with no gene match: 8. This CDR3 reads CSASDAGTRSYNEQFF. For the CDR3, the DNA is TGCAGTGCTAGTGACGCCGGGACTAGGTCCTACAATGAGCAGTTCTTC.

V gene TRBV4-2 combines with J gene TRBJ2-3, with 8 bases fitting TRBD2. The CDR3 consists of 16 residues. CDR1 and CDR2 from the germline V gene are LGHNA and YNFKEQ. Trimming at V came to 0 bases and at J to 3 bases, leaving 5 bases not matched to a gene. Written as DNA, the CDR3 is TGTGCCAGCAGCCAAGAAGGCGGGGGGAAGACAGATACGCAGTATTTT. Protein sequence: CASSQEGGGKTDTQYF.

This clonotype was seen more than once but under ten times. DNA of the CDR3: TGTGCCTGGAGTGTGGGGGCCTCCTACAATGAGCAGTTCTTC. Translation gives CAWSVGASYNEQFF. The rearrangement links TRBV30 to TRBJ2-1; a possible D gene is TRBD1 (6 bases). CDR1 and CDR2 (germline): GTSNPN, SVGIG (reference sequence). The CDR3 spans 14 residues. V was shortened by 0 bases and J by 0 bases, with 6 bases between the two germline ends.

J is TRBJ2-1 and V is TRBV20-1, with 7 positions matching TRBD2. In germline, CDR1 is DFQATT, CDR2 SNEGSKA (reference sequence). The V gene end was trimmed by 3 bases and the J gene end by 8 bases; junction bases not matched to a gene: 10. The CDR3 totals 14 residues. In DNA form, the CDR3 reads TGCAGTGCTAGTATGGGCGGGAGCGACGATGAGCAGTTCTTC. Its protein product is CSASMGGSDDEQFF.

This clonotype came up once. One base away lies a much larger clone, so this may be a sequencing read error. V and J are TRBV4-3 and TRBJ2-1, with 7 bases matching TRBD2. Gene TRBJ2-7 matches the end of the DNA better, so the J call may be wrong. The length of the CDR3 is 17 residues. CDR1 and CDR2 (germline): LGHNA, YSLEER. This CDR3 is CASSQGWAGRLNNEQYF. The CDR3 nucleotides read TGCGCCAGCAGCCAAGGATGGGCCGGGAGGCTCAACAATGAGCAGTACTTC.

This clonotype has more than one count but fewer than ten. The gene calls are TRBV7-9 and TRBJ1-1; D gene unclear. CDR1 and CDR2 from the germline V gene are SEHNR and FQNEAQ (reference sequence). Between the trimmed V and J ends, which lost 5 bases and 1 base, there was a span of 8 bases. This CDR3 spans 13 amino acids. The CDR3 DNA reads TGTGCCAGCAGCGCCCAGGCGAACACTGAAGCTTTCTTT. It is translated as CASSAQANTEAFF.

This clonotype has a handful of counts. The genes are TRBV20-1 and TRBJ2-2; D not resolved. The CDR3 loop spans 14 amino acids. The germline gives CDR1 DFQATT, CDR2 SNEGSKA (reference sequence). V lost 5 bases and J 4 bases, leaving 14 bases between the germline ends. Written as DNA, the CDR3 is TGCAGTGCTTCCTCCGTAGCAAGCACCGGGGAGCTGTTTTTT. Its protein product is CSASSVASTGELFF.

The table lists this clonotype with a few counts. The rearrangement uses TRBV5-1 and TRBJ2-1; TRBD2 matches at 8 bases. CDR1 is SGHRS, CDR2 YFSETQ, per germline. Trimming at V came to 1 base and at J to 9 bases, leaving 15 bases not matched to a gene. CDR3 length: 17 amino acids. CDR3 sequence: CASSLRGSSGDKGEQFF. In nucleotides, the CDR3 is TGCGCCAGCAGCTTGAGAGGAAGTAGCGGGGACAAGGGTGAGCAGTTCTTC.

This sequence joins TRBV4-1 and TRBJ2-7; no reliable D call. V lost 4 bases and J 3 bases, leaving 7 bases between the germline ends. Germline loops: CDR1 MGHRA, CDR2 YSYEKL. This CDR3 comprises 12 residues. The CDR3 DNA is TGCGCCAGCAGCCGGGTAGGCTACGAGCAGTACTTC. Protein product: CASSRVGYEQYF.

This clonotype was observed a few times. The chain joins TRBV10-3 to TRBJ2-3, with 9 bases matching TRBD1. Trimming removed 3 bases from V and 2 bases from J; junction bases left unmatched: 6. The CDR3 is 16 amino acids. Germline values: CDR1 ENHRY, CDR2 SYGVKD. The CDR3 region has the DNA TGTGCCATCAGTGATGCCGGGACAGGGCTCACAGATACGCAGTATTTT. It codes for CAISDAGTGLTDTQYF.

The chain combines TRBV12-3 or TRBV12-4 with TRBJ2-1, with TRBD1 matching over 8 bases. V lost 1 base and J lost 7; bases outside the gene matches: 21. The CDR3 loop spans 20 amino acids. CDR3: CASSLVAAGGLSWSRNEQFF. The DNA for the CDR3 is TGTGCCAGCAGTTTAGTAGCGGCAGGGGGCTTATCCTGGTCGAGGAATGAGCAGTTCTTC.

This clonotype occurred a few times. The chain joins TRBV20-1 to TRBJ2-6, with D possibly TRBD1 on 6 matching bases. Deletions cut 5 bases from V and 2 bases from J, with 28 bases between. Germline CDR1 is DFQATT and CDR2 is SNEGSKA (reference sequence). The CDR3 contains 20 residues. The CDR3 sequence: CSAGDPTAAGVQAGANVLTF. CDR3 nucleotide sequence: TGCAGTGCTGGTGACCCAACAGCTGCAGGGGTTCAAGCTGGGGCCAACGTCCTGACTTTC.

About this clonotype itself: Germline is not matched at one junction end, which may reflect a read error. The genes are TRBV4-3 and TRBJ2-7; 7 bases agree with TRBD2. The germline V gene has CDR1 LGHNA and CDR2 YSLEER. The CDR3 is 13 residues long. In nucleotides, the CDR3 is TGCGCCAGCGGCCACGGGGGGAAGTACGAGCAGTACTTC. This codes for CASGHGGKYEQYF.

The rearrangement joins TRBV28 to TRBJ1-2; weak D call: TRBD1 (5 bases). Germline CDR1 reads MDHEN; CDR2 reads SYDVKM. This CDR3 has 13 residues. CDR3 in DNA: TGTGCGGCTGAGGCCCAGGGACTATATGGCTACACCTTC. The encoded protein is CAAEAQGLYGYTF.

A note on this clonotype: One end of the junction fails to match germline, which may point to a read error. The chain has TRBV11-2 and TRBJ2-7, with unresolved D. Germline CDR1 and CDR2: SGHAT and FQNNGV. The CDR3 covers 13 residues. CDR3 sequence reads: CASSVEELYEQYF. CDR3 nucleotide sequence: TGTGCCAGCAGCGTAGAGGAACTCTACGAGCAGTACTTC.